A single sample is the source of the 17 T cell receptor beta chains below, sequenced in a study of response to subunit inactivated influenza vaccine (dated by TCRdb to the late 2010s). The method was RT-PCR. The listed sequencing device is Illumina HiSeq 2500. TCRdb ran its own pipeline on the public reads, namely fastp trimming at Q25 and MiXCR clone calling, and kept in-frame beta chains. Rows with a matching CDR3 protein are joined into one entry that keeps the most common DNA and genes. A total of hundreds of thousands of distinct CDR3 sequences appear in this sample, about a fifth of them only once. The ten largest make up 9.5% to 13% of the sample. This material consisted of PBMCs from blood, taken less than 6 days after vaccination. The receptors originated from a man aged 45-60 years who received an inactivated influenza vaccine. Donor details come from another sample of the same person, matched by shared clones.

This clonotype was picked up many times. V is TRBV12-3 or TRBV12-4 and J is TRBJ1-5, with TRBD1 matching over 8 bases. V trimming: 3 bases; J trimming: 0 bases; junction bases outside the gene matches: 1. The CDR3 spans 15 residues. The CDR3 loop is CASSFGTGSNQPQHF. The CDR3 DNA follows: TGTGCCAGCAGTTTCGGGACAGGTAGCAATCAGCCCCAGCATTTT.

This clonotype was counted ten times or more. The chain recombines TRBV5-1 with TRBJ2-3; no clear D. This CDR3 region has 13 residues. Trimming removed 0 bases at V and 6 bases at J, with 8 bases between. Germline CDR1 and CDR2: SGHRS and YFSETQ. The CDR3 DNA sequence: TGCGCCAGCAGCTTGGCCGTTCGGGATACGCAGTATTTT. Translating gives CASSLAVRDTQYF.

The gene calls are TRBV12-3 or TRBV12-4 and TRBJ2-5; either TRBD1 or TRBD2 may fit D (6 bases each). Trimming pared 3 bases from V and 5 bases from J, leaving 10 bases between. The CDR3 length is 13 residues. The CDR3 is CASSFGGHETQYF. The CDR3 DNA reads TGTGCCAGCAGTTTTGGGGGGCATGAGACCCAGTACTTC.

This clonotype was detected only a few times. This rearrangement joins TRBV7-9 to TRBJ2-5; unclear D gene. This CDR3 region has 13 residues. CDR1 SEHNR and CDR2 FQNEAQ come from the germline V gene (reference sequence). V was trimmed by 5 bases and J by 5 bases, leaving 12 bases between them. CDR3 sequence reads: CASSPREVETQYF. For the CDR3, the DNA is TGTGCCAGCAGCCCCCGAGAAGTTGAGACCCAGTACTTC. Full variable domain (rest looked up from reference TRBV7-9 and TRBJ2-5): DTGVSQNPRHKITKRGQNVTFRCDPISEHNRLYWYRQTLGQGPEFLTYFQNEAQLEKSRLLSDRFSAERPKGSFSTLEIQRTEQGDSAMYLCASSPREVETQYFGPGTRLLVL.

DNA for the CDR3: TGTGCCAGCAGTTTACCGAGGAGATCCTACGAGCAGTACTTC. Its protein product is CASSLPRRSYEQYF. The chain couples TRBV27 to TRBJ2-7, with D unresolved. This CDR3 comprises 14 residues. Germline lookup yields CDR1 MNHEY and CDR2 SMNVEV (reference sequence). V was trimmed by 2 bases and J by 1 base, leaving 9 bases between them.

This clonotype was detected only a few times. The V and J genes are TRBV10-3 and TRBJ1-4; D gene ambiguous. There are 11 residues in the CDR3. The germline gives CDR1 ENHRY, CDR2 SYGVKD. V lost 8 bases and J lost 6, with 7 bases in between. CDR3 region: CAIRADEKLFF. CDR3 nucleotides: TGTGCCATCCGCGCCGATGAAAAACTGTTTTTT.

In this sample, this clonotype turned up a few times. The junction does not match germline at one end; this may be a read error. This sequence joins TRBV18 and TRBJ2-2; D may be TRBD1 (6 bases). The CDR3 has 14 residues. Germline CDR1 and CDR2: KGHSH and LQKENI. The CDR3 DNA reads as TGTGCCAGCTCACCGATTACAGGGACCGGGGAACTGTTTTTT. As protein: CASSPITGTGELFF.

The J gene is TRBJ2-7, the V gene TRBV28, with D possibly being TRBD1 or TRBD2 (5 bases each). From germline, CDR1 is MDHEN and CDR2 SYDVKM. Trimming took off 5 bases at V and 0 bases at J, with 11 bases between the two ends. The CDR3 consists of 14 residues. DNA of the CDR3: TGTGCCAGCAGTACCCGGGGCCTCTCCTACGAGCAGTACTTC. Translation: CASSTRGLSYEQYF.

This clonotype was observed at least ten times. The chain is built from TRBV7-2 and TRBJ1-5; 7 bases agree with TRBD1. From germline, CDR1 is SGHTA and CDR2 FQGNSA. V shed 1 base and J 0 bases; nucleotides not matched to a gene: 0. The CDR3 runs to 15 residues. The CDR3 DNA reads as TGTGCCAGCAGCTTAGGGGACAGTAGCAATCAGCCCCAGCATTTT. Amino acids: CASSLGDSSNQPQHF.

For this clonotype: This may stem from a read error, because a much larger clone lies one nucleotide away. The rearrangement links TRBV29-1 to TRBJ1-1, with no clear D. From germline, CDR1 is SQVTM and CDR2 ANQGSEA. Trimming pared 4 bases from V and 5 bases from J, leaving 8 bases between. The CDR3 runs to 11 residues. The CDR3 loop reads CSVGFLTEAFF. The CDR3 bases are TGCAGCGTTGGCTTCCTAACTGAAGCTTTCTTT. Full variable domain (outside the CDR3, taken from reference TRBV29-1 and TRBJ1-1): SAVISQKPSRDICQRGTSLTIQCQVDSQVTMMFWYRQQPGQSLTLIATANQGSEATYESGFVIDKFPISRPNLTFSTLTVSNMSPEDSSIYLCSVGFLTEAFFGQGTRLTVV.

This chain uses TRBV12-3 or TRBV12-4 with TRBJ2-1, with D unclear. The length of the CDR3 is 11 residues. V gave up 6 bases and J gave up 8 bases, with 8 bases separating them. CDR3 sequence: CASRRADEQFF. The CDR3 nucleotides are TGTGCCAGCAGAAGGGCCGATGAGCAGTTCTTC.

This clonotype was recorded a few times. V and J are TRBV15 and TRBJ1-1; a possible D gene is TRBD1 (5 bases). This CDR3 is built from 13 residues. Looked up from germline, CDR1 is LNHNV and CDR2 is YYDKDF (reference sequence). V was pared by 5 bases and J by 8 bases, with 15 bases between. The CDR3 loop reads CATSHPGTTEAFF. The DNA of the CDR3 is TGTGCCACCAGCCACCCCGGGACGACAGAAGCTTTCTTT.

This chain links TRBV29-1 with TRBJ2-3, with D maybe TRBD2 (6 bases). The V gene's germline CDR1 is SQVTM and CDR2 ANQGSEA. With 4 bases removed from V and 0 bases from J, the gap between germline ends came to 14 bases. The CDR3 sequence is 15 residues long. The CDR3 DNA reads TGCAGCGTTGCGGAGGGGCCCGGGAGCACAGATACGCAGTATTTT. Its protein is CSVAEGPGSTDTQYF.

V is TRBV12-3 or TRBV12-4 and J is TRBJ2-3, with TRBD1 as a possible D gene (6 bases). The V end was cut by 5 bases, the J end by 5 bases, with 11 bases between. This CDR3 contains 13 residues. The chain's CDR3 is CASSRNREDTQYF. DNA for the CDR3: TGTGCCAGCAGTAGGAACAGGGAAGATACGCAGTATTTT.

This clonotype came up many times. V gene TRBV4-2 combines with J gene TRBJ1-2; maybe TRBD1 (5 bases). In germline, CDR1 is LGHNA, CDR2 YNFKEQ. There are 19 residues in the CDR3. Trimming cost V 0 bases and J 1 base, with 21 bases left between them. In DNA, the CDR3 is TGTGCCAGCAGCCAAGATCCAACCTCCGGGGGACTTATTAACTATGGCTACACCTTC. Its protein product is CASSQDPTSGGLINYGYTF.

A few counts support this clonotype. This sequence joins TRBV7-6 and TRBJ2-1; 9 bases line up with TRBD1. Germline CDR1 and CDR2: SGHVS and FNYEAQ. This CDR3 is 16 amino acids long. The V and J ends lost 5 bases and 5 bases, in that order; junction bases with no gene match: 10. CDR3 DNA sequence: TGTGCCAGCAGCCTCCAACCGGGACAGGGTCACAATGAGCAGTTCTTC. Translation: CASSLQPGQGHNEQFF.

V usage is TRBV30 and J usage is TRBJ2-2; 8 nucleotides agree with TRBD1. The trim removed 6 bases at V and 9 bases at J, leaving 6 bases unmatched. Germline CDR1 GTSNPN, CDR2 SVGIG (reference sequence). This CDR3 region has 12 residues. CDR3 nucleotide sequence: TGTGCCTGCGGGACAGGAATTTGGGAGCTGTTTTTT. As protein: CACGTGIWELFF.